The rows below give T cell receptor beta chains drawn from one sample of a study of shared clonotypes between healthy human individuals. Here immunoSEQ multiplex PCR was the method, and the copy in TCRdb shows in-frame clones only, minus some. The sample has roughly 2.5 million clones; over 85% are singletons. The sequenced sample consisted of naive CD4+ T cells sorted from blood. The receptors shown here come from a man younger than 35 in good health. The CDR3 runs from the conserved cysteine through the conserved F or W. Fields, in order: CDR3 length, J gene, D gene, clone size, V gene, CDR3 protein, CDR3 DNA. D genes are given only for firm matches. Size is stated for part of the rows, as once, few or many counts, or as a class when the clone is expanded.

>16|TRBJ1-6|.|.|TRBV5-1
CASSPAGGSYNSPLHF
TGCGCCAGCAGCCCGGCAGGAGGCTCCTATAATTCACCCCTCCACTTT
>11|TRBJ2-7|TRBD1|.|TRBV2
CASSEGTGYYF
TGTGCCAGCAGTGAGGGGACAGGGTACTACTTC
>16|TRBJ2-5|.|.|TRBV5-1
CASSSPTGGGQETQYF
TGCGCCAGCAGCTCACCGACTGGAGGGGGGCAAGAGACCCAGTACTTC
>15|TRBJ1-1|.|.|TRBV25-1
CASSASGRKNTEAFF
TGTGCCAGCAGCGCGTCCGGCAGGAAGAACACTGAAGCTTTCTTT
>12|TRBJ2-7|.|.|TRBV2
CASSAQGYEQYF
TGTGCCAGCAGTGCACAGGGTTACGAGCAGTACTTC
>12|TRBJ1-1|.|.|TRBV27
CASSRPGGEAFF
TGTGCCAGCAGCCGACCGGGGGGTGAAGCTTTCTTT
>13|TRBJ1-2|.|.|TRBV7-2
CASSSQERKGYTF
TGTGCCAGCAGCTCACAGGAGAGGAAGGGCTACACCTTC
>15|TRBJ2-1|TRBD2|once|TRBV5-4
CASSFPGGSYNEQFF
TGTGCCAGCAGCTTTCCCGGGGGGTCCTACAATGAGCAGTTCTTC
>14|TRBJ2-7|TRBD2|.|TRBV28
CASNVAGTSYEQYF
TGTGCCAGCAACGTAGCGGGAACCTCCTACGAGCAGTACTTC
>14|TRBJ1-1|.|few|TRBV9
CASSVDLGGTEAFF
TGTGCCAGCAGCGTAGACCTGGGGGGCACTGAAGCTTTCTTT
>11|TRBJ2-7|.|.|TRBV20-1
CSARDSSAAYF
TGCAGTGCTAGAGATTCTAGCGCGGCGTACTTC
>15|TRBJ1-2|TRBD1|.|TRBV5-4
CASSFPRDRDNGYTF
TGTGCCAGCAGCTTCCCCCGAGACAGGGACAATGGCTACACCTTC
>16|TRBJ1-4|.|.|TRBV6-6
CASSSTRTPSGSELFF
TGTGCCAGCAGTTCGACTAGGACGCCCTCGGGGAGCGAACTGTTTTTT
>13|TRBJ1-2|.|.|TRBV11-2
CASSLDTVNGYTF
TGTGCCAGCAGCTTAGACACGGTCAATGGCTACACCTTC
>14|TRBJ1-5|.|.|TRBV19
CASSPPLSHQPQHF
TGTGCCAGTAGCCCGCCCCTCAGCCATCAGCCCCAGCATTTT
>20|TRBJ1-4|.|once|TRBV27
CASSLSPPKISATTNEKLFF
TGTGCCAGCAGTTTATCCCCGCCGAAAATCAGCGCGACAACTAATGAAAAACTGTTTTTT
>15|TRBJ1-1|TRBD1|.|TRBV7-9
CASSPQGQGESGAFF
TGTGCCAGCAGCCCCCAGGGACAGGGGGAATCAGGGGCTTTCTTT
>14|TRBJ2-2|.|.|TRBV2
CASRTAENTGELFF
TGTGCCAGCAGGACAGCCGAGAACACCGGGGAGCTGTTTTTT
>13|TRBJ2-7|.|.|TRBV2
CASSENKNYEQYF
TGTGCCAGCAGTGAAAACAAGAATTACGAGCAGTACTTC
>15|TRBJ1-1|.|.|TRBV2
CASRPSGGANTEAFF
TGTGCCAGCAGGCCAAGCGGGGGGGCGAACACTGAAGCTTTCTTT
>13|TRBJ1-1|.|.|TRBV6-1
CASSQGSNTEAFF
TGTGCCAGCAGCCAGGGGTCGAACACTGAAGCTTTCTTT
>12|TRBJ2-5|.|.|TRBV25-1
CASSSSWETQYF
TGTGCCAGCAGTTCCTCCTGGGAGACCCAGTACTTC
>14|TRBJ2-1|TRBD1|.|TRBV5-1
CASRIWDSSNEQFF
TGCGCCAGCCGCATTTGGGACAGTTCAAATGAGCAGTTCTTC
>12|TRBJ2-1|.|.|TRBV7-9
CASSLDVPEQFF
TGTGCCAGCAGCCTAGACGTCCCTGAGCAGTTCTTC
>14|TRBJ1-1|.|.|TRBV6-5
CASSHPEDNTEAFF
TGTGCCAGCAGCCACCCCGAAGATAACACTGAAGCTTTCTTT
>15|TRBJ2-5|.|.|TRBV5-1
CASSLRGALEETQYF
TGCGCCAGCAGCTTACGGGGGGCGCTGGAGGAGACCCAGTACTTC
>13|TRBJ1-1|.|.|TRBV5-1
CASNGQGKTEAFF
TGCGCCAGCAACGGTCAGGGGAAGACTGAAGCTTTCTTT
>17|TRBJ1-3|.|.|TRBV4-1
CASSQALTTVTPNTIYF
TGCGCCAGCAGCCAAGCGCTCACAACAGTGACACCAAACACCATATATTTT
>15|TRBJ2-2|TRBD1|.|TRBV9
CASSQETGGDGELFF
TGTGCCAGCAGCCAGGAGACAGGGGGCGACGGGGAGCTGTTTTTT
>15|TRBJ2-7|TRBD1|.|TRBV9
CASSPRGQRGWEQYF
TGTGCCAGCAGCCCTAGGGGACAGCGAGGGTGGGAGCAGTACTTC
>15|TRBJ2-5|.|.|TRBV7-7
CASSLVLSEQETQYF
TGTGCTAGCAGCTTAGTTCTTTCCGAGCAAGAGACCCAGTACTTC
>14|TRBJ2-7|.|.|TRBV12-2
CASRLGPVCYQQYF
TGTGCAAGTCGCTTAGGGCCAGTCTGCTACCAGCAGTACTTC
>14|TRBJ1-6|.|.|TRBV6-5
CASSRDPGDSPLHF
TGTGCCAGCAGTAGGGACCCGGGGGATTCACCCCTCCACTTT
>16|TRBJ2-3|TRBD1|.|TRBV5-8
CASSAATGASTDTQYF
TGTGCCAGCAGCGCGGCGACAGGGGCTAGCACAGATACGCAGTATTTT
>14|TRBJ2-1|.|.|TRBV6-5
CASSYAPLGRGQFF
TGTGCCAGCAGTTACGCCCCGCTAGGTCGAGGGCAGTTCTTC
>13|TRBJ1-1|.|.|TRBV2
CASSREVSTEAFF
TGTGCCAGCAGCCGGGAAGTAAGCACTGAAGCTTTCTTT
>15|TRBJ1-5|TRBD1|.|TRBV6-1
CASSKGQGGNQPQHF
TGTGCCAGCAGTAAAGGACAGGGTGGCAATCAGCCCCAGCATTTT
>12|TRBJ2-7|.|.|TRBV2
CASSRGSYEQYF
TGTGCCAGCAGCCGGGGCAGCTACGAGCAGTACTTC
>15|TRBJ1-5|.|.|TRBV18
CASSPLRTVNQPQHF
TGTGCCAGCTCACCCCTAAGGACGGTCAATCAGCCCCAGCATTTT
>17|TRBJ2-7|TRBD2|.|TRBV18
CASSPQAGLAQLYEQYF
TGTGCCAGCTCACCCCAAGCTGGACTAGCGCAACTCTACGAGCAGTACTTC
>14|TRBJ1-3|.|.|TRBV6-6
CASSHGGSGNTIYF
TGTGCCAGCAGCCACGGGGGCTCTGGAAACACCATATATTTT
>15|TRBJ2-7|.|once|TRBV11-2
CASSLFLQGEVEQYF
TGTGCCAGCAGCTTATTTTTACAGGGCGAAGTCGAGCAGTACTTC
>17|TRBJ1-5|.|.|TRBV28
CASRPEIKAYSNQPQHF
TGTGCCAGCAGACCCGAAATCAAAGCTTATAGCAATCAGCCCCAGCATTTT
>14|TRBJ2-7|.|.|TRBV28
CASSLGGSSYEQYF
TGTGCCAGCAGTTTAGGCGGCTCTTCCTACGAGCAGTACTTC
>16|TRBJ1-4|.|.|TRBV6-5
CASSLAGRPPNEKLFF
TGTGCCAGCAGTTTAGCGGGACGTCCTCCTAATGAAAAACTGTTTTTT
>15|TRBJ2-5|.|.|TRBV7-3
CASSLMGGPQETQYF
TGTGCCAGCAGCTTAATGGGGGGACCACAAGAGACCCAGTACTTC
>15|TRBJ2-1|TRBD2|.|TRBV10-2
CASRELAGGWNEQFF
TGCGCCAGCAGGGAACTAGCGGGAGGATGGAATGAGCAGTTCTTC
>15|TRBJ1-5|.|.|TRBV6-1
CASSEAQGSSQPQHF
TGTGCCAGCAGTGAAGCGCAAGGATCTAGTCAGCCCCAGCATTTT
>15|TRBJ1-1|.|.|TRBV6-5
CASSYSRNHRDEAFF
TGTGCCAGCAGTTACTCGAGGAACCATCGGGATGAAGCTTTCTTT
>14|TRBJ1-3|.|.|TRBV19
CASSEQNSGNTIYF
TGTGCCAGTAGTGAACAGAACTCTGGAAACACCATATATTTT
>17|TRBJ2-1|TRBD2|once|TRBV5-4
CASSSGLTSGGHNEQFF
TGTGCCAGCAGCTCGGGGCTGACTAGCGGGGGGCACAATGAGCAGTTCTTC
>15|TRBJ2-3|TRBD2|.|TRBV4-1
CASSPGLPSSDTQYF
TGCGCCAGCAGCCCGGGACTACCCAGCTCAGATACGCAGTATTTT
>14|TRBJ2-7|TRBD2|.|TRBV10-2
CASGGLAGTYEQYF
TGCGCCAGCGGAGGGCTAGCGGGTACCTACGAGCAGTACTTC
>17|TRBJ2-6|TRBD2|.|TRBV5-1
CASSLASGGSGANVLTF
TGCGCCAGCAGCTTGGCTAGCGGGGGCTCTGGGGCCAACGTCCTGACTTTC
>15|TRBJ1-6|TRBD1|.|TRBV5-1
CASSIYRGDNSPLHF
TGCGCCAGCAGCATTTACAGGGGGGATAATTCACCCCTCCACTTT
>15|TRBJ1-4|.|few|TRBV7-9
CASSASTNFNGKLFF
TGTGCCAGCAGCGCGTCGACCAATTTTAACGGAAAACTGTTTTTT